These 30 T cell receptor beta chains share one sample of origin, sequenced in a study of OX40 agonist ivuxolimab in advanced cancers. Clones were sequenced by immunoSEQ multiplex PCR, and TCRdb holds only the in-frame ones, with some missing. The table lists about 80,000 clones, just under 85% of them singletons. Here the sequenced sample was CD4+ or CD8+ T cells sorted from blood, taken in a trial of the OX40 agonist ivuxolimab. The source is an adult with an advanced solid tumor such as melanoma, head and neck, liver or kidney cancer.

The V call is TRBV27, the J call TRBJ2-1, with 10 nucleotides matching TRBD1. Germline CDR1 and CDR2: MNHEY and SMNVEV (reference sequence). The CDR3 length is 16 residues. V dropped 7 bases and J dropped 6; count of bases not matched to a gene: 12. The CDR3 DNA reads TGTGCCAGCACCCGAAGGGGACAGGGGATATTCAATGAGCAGTTCTTC. Amino acids: CASTRRGQGIFNEQFF.

The V call is TRBV6-6, the J call TRBJ2-7; tentatively, D is TRBD1 (6 bases). The CDR3 spans 14 residues. The ends were cut back, 6 bases at V and 3 bases at J, with 15 bases in the middle. Germline V lookup: CDR1 MNHNY, CDR2 SVGAGI (reference sequence). The CDR3 is CASSLSQGSYEQYF. The CDR3 DNA reads as TGTGCCAGCAGCTTATCCCAGGGGAGCTACGAGCAGTACTTC.

The chain carries TRBV10-3 and TRBJ1-5, with 9 bases fitting TRBD1. There are 14 residues in the CDR3. Losses at the gene ends were 10 bases for V and 5 bases for J; bases not matched to a gene: 9. The germline CDR1 and CDR2 sequences are ENHRY and SYGVKD. CDR3 residues: CASRQGERDQPQHF. The CDR3, as DNA: TGTGCCAGCAGACAGGGGGAAAGGGATCAGCCCCAGCATTTT.

This clone was observed a single time. The genes are TRBV18 and TRBJ2-3; no definite D call. V lost 6 bases to trimming and J lost 2 bases, with 18 bases between them. The CDR3 covers 16 residues. In germline, CDR1 is KGHSH, CDR2 LQKENI. The CDR3 DNA is TGTGCCAGCTCTCGGGTATACGGCACGGACACAGATACGCAGTATTTT. Protein sequence: CASSRVYGTDTDTQYF.

The CDR3: CASSLGGGVAYEQYF. DNA of the CDR3: TGCGCCAGCAGCTTGGGGGGTGGCGTAGCCTACGAGCAGTACTTC. J is TRBJ2-7 and V is TRBV5-1; D remains ambiguous. Germline V gene sequence: CDR1 SGHRS, CDR2 YFSETQ. The CDR3 spans 15 residues. The ends were cut back, 0 bases at V and 2 bases at J, with 12 bases in the middle.

CDR3 bases: TGTGCCAGCTCACTCGACAGGTTGGTCTACAATGAGCAGTTCTTC. Its protein is CASSLDRLVYNEQFF. V and J are TRBV18 and TRBJ2-1; D possibly corresponds to TRBD1 (6 bases). Germline lookup yields CDR1 KGHSH and CDR2 LQKENI. Trimming took off 4 bases at V and 3 bases at J, with 13 bases between the two ends. The CDR3 runs to 15 residues.

To note about this clone: At one boundary the junction diverges from the germline segment, which might be a read error. The CDR3 DNA is TGTGCCAGCAGGTTATCTGGGGCCAACGTCCTGACTTTC. This codes for CASRLSGANVLTF. The chain links TRBV28 to TRBJ2-6, with D unclear. Germline V lookup: CDR1 MDHEN, CDR2 SYDVKM. The length of the CDR3 is 13 residues.

This chain connects TRBV6-5 to TRBJ1-5; TRBD1 matches at 7 bases. The germline gives CDR1 MNHEY, CDR2 SVGAGI. This CDR3 is built from 15 residues. J gave up 1 base and V 0 bases, and 0 bases lay outside the gene matches. CDR3 bases: TGTGCCAGCAGTTACTCGGGACAGAGCAATCAGCCCCAGCATTTT. Protein sequence: CASSYSGQSNQPQHF.

The chain carries TRBV6-5 and TRBJ1-2; possible D gene TRBD1, 6 bases. V lost 7 bases and J 8 bases, leaving 11 bases between the germline ends. Germline V gene data show CDR1 as MNHEY and CDR2 as SVGAGI. The length of the CDR3 is 11 residues. For the CDR3, the DNA is TGTGCCAGCACCACAGGGTACGGCTACACCTTC. Its translation is CASTTGYGYTF.

The chain uses TRBV28 and TRBJ1-5; possible D gene TRBD1, 6 bases. Germline V lookup: CDR1 MDHEN, CDR2 SYDVKM. Trimming took 6 bases from V and 3 from J, leaving 15 bases between them. The CDR3 totals 15 residues. The CDR3 coding sequence is TGTGCCAGCAGCCCTACAGGGACCACCAATCAGCCCCAGCATTTT. It yields the protein CASSPTGTTNQPQHF. The variable domain in full, completed from reference TRBV28 and TRBJ1-5, reads DVKVTQSSRYLVKRTGEKVFLECVQDMDHENMFWYRQDPGLGLRLIYFSYDVKMKEKGDIPEGYSVSREKKERFSLILESASTNQTSMYLCASSPTGTTNQPQHFGDGTRLSIL.

The chain links TRBV14 to TRBJ2-4, with TRBD1 matching 8 bases. J lost 6 bases, V lost 4 bases, and 2 bases had no gene match. CDR1 is SGHDN, CDR2 FVKESK, per germline. The CDR3 totals 13 residues. As DNA, the CDR3 is TGTGCCAGCAGCCGACAGGGGACAAACATTCAGTACTTC. Translating gives CASSRQGTNIQYF.

The J gene is TRBJ1-4, the V gene TRBV7-2; no definite D call. The CDR3 extends over 11 amino acids. V lost 1 base and J lost 8, with 2 bases in between. Germline assignment: CDR1 SGHTA and CDR2 FQGNSA. Written as DNA, the CDR3 is TGTGCCAGCAGCTTAGACGAAAAACTGTTTTTT. Translating it yields CASSLDEKLFF.

The chain is built from TRBV27 and TRBJ2-3, with 11 nucleotides matching TRBD1. Germline V CDR1 and CDR2: MNHEY, SMNVEV (reference sequence). V shed 0 bases and J 0 bases; nucleotides not matched to a gene: 8. The CDR3 has 19 residues. CDR3 residues: CASSLSRTGGLPSTDTQYF. CDR3 DNA sequence: TGTGCCAGCAGTTTATCGAGGACAGGGGGCCTCCCCAGCACAGATACGCAGTATTTT.

The chain is built from TRBV25-1 and TRBJ1-2, with 9 bases identical to TRBD1. This CDR3 is 15 amino acids long. Germline loops: CDR1 MGHDK, CDR2 SYGVNS. With 2 bases clipped from V and 5 bases from J, the junction kept 6 bases outside the gene matches. The chain's CDR3 is CASSEPGQGWYGYTF. The CDR3 nucleotides read TGTGCCAGCAGTGAACCGGGACAGGGTTGGTATGGCTACACCTTC.

J is TRBJ2-7 and V is TRBV4-1; 13 bases line up with TRBD2. V gave up 4 bases and J gave up 5 bases; unmatched junction bases: 8. The CDR3 loop spans 16 amino acids. From germline, CDR1 is MGHRA and CDR2 YSYEKL. DNA for the CDR3: TGCGCCAGCAGCCTGCCTACTAGCGGGAGGGGGAACGAGCAGTACTTC. Its translation: CASSLPTSGRGNEQYF.

The rearrangement joins TRBV6-1 to TRBJ2-3; D possibly corresponds to TRBD2 (5 bases). The CDR3 contains 15 residues. Germline V lookup: CDR1 MNHNS, CDR2 SASEGT. V gave up 0 bases and J gave up 0 bases, with 7 bases separating them. The DNA for the CDR3 is TGTGCCAGCAGTGAAGCTGGCGGGAGCACAGATACGCAGTATTTT. As protein: CASSEAGGSTDTQYF.

The chain joins TRBV5-1 to TRBJ2-5, with 9 bases that match TRBD2. The CDR3 is made up of 15 amino acids. Germline loops: CDR1 SGHRS, CDR2 YFSETQ. Losses at the gene ends were 4 bases for V and 0 bases for J; bases not matched to a gene: 4. The CDR3 DNA is TGCGCCAGCAGCACAGCGGGAGGTAACCAAGAGACCCAGTACTTC. This encodes CASSTAGGNQETQYF.

This clone was counted once. This sequence joins TRBV13 and TRBJ1-1, with 8 bases identical to TRBD1. The CDR3 is made up of 15 amino acids. After removal of 3 bases from V and 1 base from J, the junction contained 4 bases not matched to a gene. Germline V CDR1 and CDR2: PRHDT, FYEKMQ (reference sequence). Here the CDR3 DNA reads TGTGCCAGCAGCTTCGGCGACAGGGGGAACACTGAAGCTTTCTTT. It specifies CASSFGDRGNTEAFF.

For the CDR3, the DNA is TGTGCCAGCACATCCACCGGTCGGGGGACTAGCGTCCTCTGGTACTTC. This sequence encodes CASTSTGRGTSVLWYF. The rearrangement links TRBV27 to TRBJ2-5; TRBD2 matches 10 bases. The CDR3 covers 16 residues. Germline V gene sequence: CDR1 MNHEY, CDR2 SMNVEV (reference sequence). J was trimmed by 13 bases and V by 7 bases; bases with no gene match: 21.

This chain connects TRBV28 to TRBJ1-1, with D perhaps matching TRBD1 (5 bases). V was clipped by 7 bases and J by 12 bases, with 24 bases between them. Germline assignment: CDR1 MDHEN and CDR2 SYDVKM. The CDR3 has 14 residues. CDR3 sequence (DNA): TGTGCCAGCAACTCTTTCCCCCAGGGAGGCTGGACTTTCTTT. Its protein product is CASNSFPQGGWTFF. The variable domain in full, with the rest retrieved from reference TRBV28 and TRBJ1-1, is DVKVTQSSRYLVKRTGEKVFLECVQDMDHENMFWYRQDPGLGLRLIYFSYDVKMKEKGDIPEGYSVSREKKERFSLILESASTNQTSMYLCASNSFPQGGWTFFGQGTRLTVV.

The chain is built from TRBV4-3 and TRBJ2-3; D unclear. Per the germline V gene, CDR1 is LGHNA and CDR2 is YSLEER. The CDR3 is 15 residues long. V was trimmed by 0 bases and J by 1 base, leaving 8 bases between them. The DNA of the CDR3 is TGCGCCAGCAGCCAAGACCGAGTGGGCACAGATACGCAGTATTTT. It encodes CASSQDRVGTDTQYF.

This clone appeared a single time. The chain recombines TRBV30 with TRBJ1-6; D is possibly TRBD1 (5 bases). Germline-derived CDR1 and CDR2 are GTSNPN and SVGIG (reference sequence). This CDR3 spans 15 amino acids. The ends were cut back, 6 bases at V and 9 bases at J, with 21 bases in the middle. In DNA, the CDR3 is TGTGCCTGCCCGAGGGGACTGGGGAGTGGTTCACCCCTCCACTTT. Protein: CACPRGLGSGSPLHF.

The V gene is TRBV6-1, the J gene TRBJ2-3; 7 nucleotides agree with TRBD1. V lost 3 bases and J lost 6; bases outside the gene matches: 6. The CDR3 has 14 residues. Germline V gene data show CDR1 as MNHNS and CDR2 as SASEGT. CDR3 protein: CASSDLDRSDTQYF. CDR3 sequence (DNA): TGTGCCAGCAGTGACCTGGACAGGTCGGATACGCAGTATTTT.

This clone was seen a handful of times. The chain recombines TRBV5-1 with TRBJ1-2, with 9 bases that match TRBD1. V shed 4 bases and J 5 bases; nucleotides not matched to a gene: 9. The germline V gene encodes CDR1 SGHRS and CDR2 YFSETQ. CDR3 size: 15 residues. CDR3 residues: CASSPGQGFGYGYTF. Here the CDR3 DNA reads TGCGCCAGCAGCCCAGGACAGGGGTTCGGATATGGCTACACCTTC.

The V gene is TRBV4-3, the J gene TRBJ2-7; possibly TRBD2 for D (6 bases). V was pared by 4 bases and J by 1 base, with 11 bases between. The CDR3 extends over 14 amino acids. Germline-derived CDR1 and CDR2 are LGHNA and YSLEER. This CDR3 is CASSRGTVSYEQYF. CDR3 coding DNA: TGCGCCAGCAGCCGCGGGACCGTATCCTACGAGCAGTACTTC.

The chain joins TRBV2 to TRBJ2-2, with D possibly matching TRBD1 (6 bases). Trimming removed 3 bases from V and 3 bases from J, with 11 bases in between. Looked up from germline, CDR1 is SNHLY and CDR2 is FYNNEI. This CDR3 spans 15 amino acids. The CDR3 here is CASSDSQGHTGELFF. CDR3 bases: TGTGCCAGCAGTGACTCACAGGGACACACCGGGGAGCTGTTTTTT.

The CDR3 sequence is CASSYSGRNNQPQHF. As DNA, the CDR3 is TGTGCCAGCAGTTACTCGGGCAGGAACAATCAGCCCCAGCATTTT. This chain uses TRBV6-5 with TRBJ1-5; D call uncertain. Per the germline V gene, CDR1 is MNHEY and CDR2 is SVGAGI. The CDR3 spans 15 residues. Trimming took 0 bases from V and 3 from J, leaving 9 bases between them.

The chain carries TRBV4-1 and TRBJ2-3; 9 positions match TRBD1. After removal of 1 base from V and 5 bases from J, the junction contained 10 bases not matched to a gene. The CDR3 consists of 17 residues. The germline V gene encodes CDR1 MGHRA and CDR2 YSYEKL. The CDR3 protein is CASSQGLQGARRDTQYF. CDR3 DNA sequence: TGCGCCAGCAGCCAAGGCCTACAGGGGGCCAGGAGAGATACGCAGTATTTT.

The CDR3 region has the DNA TGTGCCAGCAGTTACCATATTTCAACAGGGGTAGGAGAAGCTTTCTTT. Translated, it gives CASSYHISTGVGEAFF. This chain joins TRBV6-5 and TRBJ1-1; 7 bases are a match to TRBD1. CDR1 and CDR2 (germline): MNHEY, SVGAGI. With V trimmed by 2 bases and J by 8 bases, 14 bases remained unmatched. The CDR3 length is 16 residues.

This clone occurred once. The chain employs TRBV5-1 and TRBJ1-1; 9 bases map to TRBD1. Germline assignment: CDR1 SGHRS and CDR2 YFSETQ. The CDR3 has 16 amino acids. The V segment lost 7 bases and the J segment 5 bases; nucleotides outside the gene matches: 15. The CDR3 DNA reads as TGCGCCAGCGGAACGACCATAAACAGGGGGCGTACTGAAGCTTTCTTT. Protein product: CASGTTINRGRTEAFF.